The 6 T cell receptor beta chains presented below share a single source sample, sequenced in a study of PD-1 and CTLA-4 blockade in melanoma. The data were produced by immunoSEQ multiplex PCR, yet TCRdb's version contains in-frame clones alone and is incomplete. The sample has about 30,000 clones; 85% to 90% are singletons. Material: CD8+ T cells from peripheral blood, obtained before anti-PD-1 treatment. The receptors originated from a human donor with melanoma.

The V and J genes are TRBV19 and TRBJ1-1, with a weak D call TRBD1 (6 bases). Germline V gene data show CDR1 as LNHDA and CDR2 as SQIVND (reference sequence). The CDR3 is 14 amino acids. V shed 5 bases and J shed 1 base, with 11 bases lying between them. Written as DNA, the CDR3 is TGTGCCAGTAGTCTCCCGGGACAGAACACTGAAGCTTTCTTT. Amino acid sequence: CASSLPGQNTEAFF.

The chain couples TRBV19 to TRBJ1-4; 7 bases fit TRBD1. Germline CDR1 reads LNHDA; CDR2 reads SQIVND (reference sequence). The CDR3 covers 15 residues. V lost 3 bases to trimming and J lost 6 bases; unmatched junction nucleotides: 7. The CDR3 nucleotides read TGTGCCAGTAGTATCCCTGGGACAGTTGATGAAAAACTGTTTTTT. It encodes CASSIPGTVDEKLFF.

This sequence joins TRBV30 and TRBJ2-7, with 8 bases matching TRBD1. Germline lookup yields CDR1 GTSNPN and CDR2 SVGIG (reference sequence). The ends lost 3 bases at V and 5 bases at J; junction bases unmatched: 9. This CDR3 contains 14 residues. CDR3 region: CAWSPALTGDEQYF. The CDR3 DNA reads TGTGCCTGGAGCCCCGCCCTGACAGGGGACGAGCAGTACTTC.

The gene calls are TRBV12-5 and TRBJ2-1; no clear D. The CDR3 runs to 14 residues. Germline V gene lookup returns CDR1 LGHNT and CDR2 FRNRAP. V was shortened by 7 bases and J by 6 bases, with 16 bases between the two germline ends. CDR3 sequence reads: CASAPPSSGNEQFF. CDR3 DNA sequence: TGTGCTAGTGCCCCGCCCTCCTCGGGCAATGAGCAGTTCTTC. Complete variable domain (other parts from reference TRBV12-5 and TRBJ2-1): DARVTQTPRHKVTEMGQEVTMRCQPILGHNTVFWYRQTMMQGLELLAYFRNRAPLDDSGMPKDRFSAEMPDATLATLKIQPSEPRDSAVYFCASAPPSSGNEQFFGPGTRLTVL.

The genes are TRBV27 and TRBJ1-4, with 8 bases fitting TRBD1. Trimming at V came to 3 bases and at J to 5 bases, leaving 2 bases not matched to a gene. The CDR3 runs 14 residues. CDR1 is MNHEY, CDR2 SMNVEV, per germline (reference sequence). CDR3 sequence (DNA): TGTGCCAGCAGTTTGACAGGGGCCAATGAAAAACTGTTTTTT. It codes for CASSLTGANEKLFF.

This clone was detected only once. The chain recombines TRBV4-2 with TRBJ2-7, with TRBD2 matching 9 bases. The CDR3 loop spans 16 amino acids. Germline V CDR1 and CDR2: LGHNA, YNFKEQ. Losses at the gene ends were 0 bases for V and 3 bases for J; bases not matched to a gene: 6. DNA for the CDR3: TGTGCCAGCAGCCAAGAACCAGCGGGAGGTGGCTACGAGCAGTACTTC. Residues: CASSQEPAGGGYEQYF.